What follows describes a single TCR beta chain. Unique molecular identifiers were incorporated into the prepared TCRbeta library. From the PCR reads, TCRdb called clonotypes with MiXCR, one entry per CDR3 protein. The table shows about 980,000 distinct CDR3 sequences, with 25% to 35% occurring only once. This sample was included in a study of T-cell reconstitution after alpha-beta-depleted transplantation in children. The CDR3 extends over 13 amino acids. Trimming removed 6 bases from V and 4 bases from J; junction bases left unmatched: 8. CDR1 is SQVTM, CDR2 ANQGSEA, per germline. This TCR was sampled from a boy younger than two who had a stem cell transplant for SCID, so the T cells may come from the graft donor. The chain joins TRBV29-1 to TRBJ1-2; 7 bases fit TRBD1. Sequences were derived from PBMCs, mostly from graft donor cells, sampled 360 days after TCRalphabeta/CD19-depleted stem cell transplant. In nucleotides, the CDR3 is TGCAGCGTCCGACAGGGAGGATCCTATGGCTACACCTTC. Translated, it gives CSVRQGGSYGYTF.